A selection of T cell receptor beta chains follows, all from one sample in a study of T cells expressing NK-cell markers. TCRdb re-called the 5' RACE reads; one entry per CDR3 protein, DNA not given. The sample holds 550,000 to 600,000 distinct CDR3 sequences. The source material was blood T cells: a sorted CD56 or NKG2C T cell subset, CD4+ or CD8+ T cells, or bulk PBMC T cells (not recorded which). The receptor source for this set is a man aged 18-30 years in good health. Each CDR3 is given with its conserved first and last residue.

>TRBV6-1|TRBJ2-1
CASRPYEGRVDEQFF
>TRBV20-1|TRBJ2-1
CSARKLAGKVNNEQFF
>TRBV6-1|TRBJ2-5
CASSRGQGRGETQYF
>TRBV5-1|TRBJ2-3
CASRWREASYTQYF
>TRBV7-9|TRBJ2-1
CASSLNSSPLEQFF
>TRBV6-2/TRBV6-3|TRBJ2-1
CASSSQSVPSYNEQFF
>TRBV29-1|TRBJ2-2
CSVVFLAPSNTGELFF
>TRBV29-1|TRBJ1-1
CSVVPGGLTEAFF
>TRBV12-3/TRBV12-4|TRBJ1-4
CASSRGLGTGASGLFF
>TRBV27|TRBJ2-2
CASTNGGASPSNTGELFF
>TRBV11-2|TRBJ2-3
CASSLNTPQWGADTQYF
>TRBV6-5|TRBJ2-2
CASSYSSGNTGELFF
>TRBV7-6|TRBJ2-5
CASSSEADQYF
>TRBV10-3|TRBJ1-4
CAISESGQATNEKLFF
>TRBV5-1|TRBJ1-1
CASSQTIQGEAFF
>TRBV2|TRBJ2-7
CASSEARASYEQYF
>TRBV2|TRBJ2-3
CASSRAPDTSTDTQYF
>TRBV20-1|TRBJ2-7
CSAEDRGRRYEQYF
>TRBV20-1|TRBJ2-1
CSAGLGLASEQFF
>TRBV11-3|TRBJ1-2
CASSPGEPSYGYTF
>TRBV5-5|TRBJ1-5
CASSWGQGGNQPQHF
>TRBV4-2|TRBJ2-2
CASSLWERGAGELFF
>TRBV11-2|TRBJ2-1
CASSLRDSYNEQFF
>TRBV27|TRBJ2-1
CASSLAGLAGNNEQFF
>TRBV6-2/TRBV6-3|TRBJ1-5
CASSYAEPTGLPNQPQHF
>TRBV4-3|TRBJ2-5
CASSQGQGNQETQYF
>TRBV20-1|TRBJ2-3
CSAKGTSDGDTQYF
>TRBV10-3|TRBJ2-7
CAITQTGTTYEQYF
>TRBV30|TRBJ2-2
CAWTVQGSGELFF
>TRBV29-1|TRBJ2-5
CSARLVLKETQYF
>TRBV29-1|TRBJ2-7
CSVDSGTGIYEQYF
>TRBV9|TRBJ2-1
CASSVGVSEQFF
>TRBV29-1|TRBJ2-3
CSVAPGTSGEDTQYF
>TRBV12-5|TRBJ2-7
CASGLVRGPRREQYF
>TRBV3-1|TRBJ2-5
CASEDGGSSETQYF
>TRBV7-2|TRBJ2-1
CASSFLRLPAGDEQFF
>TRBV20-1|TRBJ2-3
CSALQRLAGDADTQYF
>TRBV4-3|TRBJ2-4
CASSQAEGWADIQYF
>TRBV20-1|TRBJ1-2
CRAPRGKNYGYTF
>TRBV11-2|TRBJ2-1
CASSFPTSGGGGSYNEQFF
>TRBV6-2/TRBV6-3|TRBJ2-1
CAAGSDYLYNEQFF
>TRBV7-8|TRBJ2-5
CASKAGEIQETQYF
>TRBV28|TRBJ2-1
CASTSGRGDEQFF